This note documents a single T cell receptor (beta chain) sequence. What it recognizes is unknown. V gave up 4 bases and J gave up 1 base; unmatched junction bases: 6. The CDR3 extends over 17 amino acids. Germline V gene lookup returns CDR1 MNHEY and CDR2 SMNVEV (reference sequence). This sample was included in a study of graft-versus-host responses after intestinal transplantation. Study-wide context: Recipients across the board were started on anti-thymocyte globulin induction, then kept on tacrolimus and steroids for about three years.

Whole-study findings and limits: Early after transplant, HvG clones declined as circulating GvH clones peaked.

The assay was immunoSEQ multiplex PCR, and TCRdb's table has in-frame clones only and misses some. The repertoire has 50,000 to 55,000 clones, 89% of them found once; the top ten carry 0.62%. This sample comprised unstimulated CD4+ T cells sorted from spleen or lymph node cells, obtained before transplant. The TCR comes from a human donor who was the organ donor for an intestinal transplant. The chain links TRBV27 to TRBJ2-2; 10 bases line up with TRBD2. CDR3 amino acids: CASSYPRTSGNTGELFF. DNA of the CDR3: TGTGCCAGCAGTTACCCGAGGACTAGCGGGAACACCGGGGAGCTGTTTTTT.